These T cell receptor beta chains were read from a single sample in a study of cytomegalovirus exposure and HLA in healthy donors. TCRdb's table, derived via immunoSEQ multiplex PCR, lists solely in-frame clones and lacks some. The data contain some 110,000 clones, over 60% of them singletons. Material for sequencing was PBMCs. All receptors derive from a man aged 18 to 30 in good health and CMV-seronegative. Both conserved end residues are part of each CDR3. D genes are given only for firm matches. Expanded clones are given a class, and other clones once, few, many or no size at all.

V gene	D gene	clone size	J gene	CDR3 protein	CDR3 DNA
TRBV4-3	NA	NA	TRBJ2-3	CASSQEGAGTDTQYF	TGCGCCAGCAGCCAAGAGGGAGCTGGCACAGATACGCAGTATTTT
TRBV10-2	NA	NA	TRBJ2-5	CASSVAEETQYF	TGCGCCAGCAGTGTAGCGGAAGAGACCCAGTACTTC
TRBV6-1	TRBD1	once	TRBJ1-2	CASSEAHRGYGYTF	TGTGCCAGCAGTGAAGCCCACAGGGGCTATGGCTACACCTTC
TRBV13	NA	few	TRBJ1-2	CASSSSDRPNYGYTF	TGTGCCAGCAGCTCGAGTGACAGGCCTAACTATGGCTACACCTTC
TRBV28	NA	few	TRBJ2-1	CASSLYVLSYNEQFF	TGTGCCAGCAGTTTATATGTATTATCCTACAATGAGCAGTTCTTC
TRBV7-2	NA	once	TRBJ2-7	CASSPGKPYEQYF	TGTGCCAGCAGCCCCGGGAAACCCTACGAGCAGTACTTC
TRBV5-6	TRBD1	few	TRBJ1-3	CASSRRGQRPQHTIYF	TGTGCCAGCAGCCGCAGGGGACAGAGGCCGCAACACACCATATATTTT
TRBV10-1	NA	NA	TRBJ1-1	CASLRQEWLGEAFF	TGCGCCAGCCTCAGACAGGAATGGTTGGGTGAAGCTTTCTTT
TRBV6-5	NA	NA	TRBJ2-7	CASSYNLGREQYF	TGTGCCAGCAGTTACAACCTGGGCCGCGAGCAGTACTTC
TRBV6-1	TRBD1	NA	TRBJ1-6	CASSAATGVYYNSPLHF	TGTGCCAGCAGTGCAGCGACAGGGGTTTACTATAATTCACCCCTCCACTTT
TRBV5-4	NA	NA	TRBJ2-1	CASSLDPGFNTNEQFF	TGTGCCAGCAGCTTGGATCCCGGGTTCAACACAAATGAGCAGTTCTTC
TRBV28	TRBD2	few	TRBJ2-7	CASRLAGGSFHYEQYF	TGTGCCAGCAGACTAGCGGGGGGATCATTCCACTACGAGCAGTACTTC
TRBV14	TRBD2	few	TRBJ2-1	CASSQGGLAAYNEQFF	TGTGCCAGCAGCCAAGGTGGACTAGCTGCGTACAATGAGCAGTTCTTC
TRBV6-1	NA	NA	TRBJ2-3	CASSGSWRADTQYF	TGTGCCAGCAGTGGGTCGTGGCGGGCAGATACGCAGTATTTT
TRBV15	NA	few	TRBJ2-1	CATSRDRWGRSYNEQFF	TGTGCCACCAGCAGAGATCGATGGGGGCGCTCCTACAATGAGCAGTTCTTC
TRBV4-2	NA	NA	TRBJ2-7	CASSQDRDYEQYF	TGTGCCAGCAGCCAAGATCGGGACTACGAGCAGTACTTC